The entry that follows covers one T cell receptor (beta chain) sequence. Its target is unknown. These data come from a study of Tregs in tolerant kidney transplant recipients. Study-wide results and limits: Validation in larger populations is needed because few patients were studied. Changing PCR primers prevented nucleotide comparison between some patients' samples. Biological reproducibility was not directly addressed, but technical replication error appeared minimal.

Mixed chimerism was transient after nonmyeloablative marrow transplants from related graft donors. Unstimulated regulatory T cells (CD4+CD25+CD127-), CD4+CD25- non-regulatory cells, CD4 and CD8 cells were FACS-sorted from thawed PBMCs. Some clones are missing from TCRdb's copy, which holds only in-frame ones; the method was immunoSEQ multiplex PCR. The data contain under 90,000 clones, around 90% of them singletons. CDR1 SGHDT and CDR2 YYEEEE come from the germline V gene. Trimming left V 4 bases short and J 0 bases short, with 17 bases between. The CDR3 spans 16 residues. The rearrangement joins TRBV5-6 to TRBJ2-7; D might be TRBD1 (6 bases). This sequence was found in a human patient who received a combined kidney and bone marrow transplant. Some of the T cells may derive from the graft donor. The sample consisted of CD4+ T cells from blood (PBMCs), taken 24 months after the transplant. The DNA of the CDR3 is TGTGCCAGCAGCCTAATACTGACAGGAGGCTCCTACGAGCAGTACTTC. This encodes CASSLILTGGSYEQYF. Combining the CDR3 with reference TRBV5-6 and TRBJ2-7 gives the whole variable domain DAGVTQSPTHLIKTRGQQVTLRCSPKSGHDTVSWYQQALGQGPQFIFQYYEEEERQRGNFPDRFSGHQFPNYSSELNVNALLLGDSALYLCASSLILTGGSYEQYFGPGTRLTVT.